This T cell receptor (beta chain) was sequenced during a study of read filtering for tumor transcriptome and immune sequencing. Study results and caveats: Single-read clonotypes: about 81.9% of IR-seq clonotypes (roughly 3.5% of reads), more than 70% of RNA-seq clonotypes (roughly 45% of reads). Sorted CD138-negative bone marrow cells were not purified T cells. IR-seq and RNA-seq agreed better without single-read clonotypes.

This clonotype was picked up many times. The antigen is undetermined. The library was built from about 370 ng RNA with molecular barcoded adaptors for alpha/delta and beta/gamma chains. TCRdb reprocessed the reads with MiXCR, giving one entry per CDR3 protein. The sample lists 100,000 to 150,000 distinct CDR3 sequences, less than 15% seen once, with around 8.3% in the top ten. The CDR3 is made up of 18 amino acids. Germline V CDR1 and CDR2: LGHDT, YNNKEL (reference sequence). V shed 1 base, J shed 5 bases, and the junction held 10 bases outside the gene matches. This clonotype originated in a donor at least 40 years old with multiple myeloma. Sequenced material: a population of CD138-negative cells sorted from bone marrow. V gene TRBV3-1 combines with J gene TRBJ2-1; the match to TRBD2 covers 11 bases. CDR3 nucleotide sequence: TGTGCCAGCAGCCAAGTCGCAGGAAGACTAGCGGGGAACAATGAGCAGTTCTTC. It codes for CASSQVAGRLAGNNEQFF.